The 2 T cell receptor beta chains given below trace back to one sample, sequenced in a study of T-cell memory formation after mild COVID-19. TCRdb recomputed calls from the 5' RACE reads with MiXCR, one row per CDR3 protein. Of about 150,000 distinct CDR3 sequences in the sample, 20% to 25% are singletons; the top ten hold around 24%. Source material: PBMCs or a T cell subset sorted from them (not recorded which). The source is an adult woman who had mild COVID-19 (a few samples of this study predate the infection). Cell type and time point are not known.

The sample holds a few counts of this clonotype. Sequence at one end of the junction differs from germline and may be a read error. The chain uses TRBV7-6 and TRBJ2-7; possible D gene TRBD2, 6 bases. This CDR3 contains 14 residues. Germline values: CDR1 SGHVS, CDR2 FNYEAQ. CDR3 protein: CASSQIRDSHEQYF. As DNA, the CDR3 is TGTGCCAGCAGCCAGATCCGGGACTCCCACGAGCAGTACTTC.

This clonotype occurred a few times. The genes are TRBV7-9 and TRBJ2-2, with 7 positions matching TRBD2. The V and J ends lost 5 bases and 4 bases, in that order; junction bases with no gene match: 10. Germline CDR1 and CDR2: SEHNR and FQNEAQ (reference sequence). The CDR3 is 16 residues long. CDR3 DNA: TGTGCCAGCAGCCCCCCCTCTAGCGGCGGCACCGGGGAGCTGTTTTTT. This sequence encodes CASSPPSSGGTGELFF. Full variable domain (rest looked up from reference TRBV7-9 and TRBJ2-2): DTGVSQNPRHKITKRGQNVTFRCDPISEHNRLYWYRQTLGQGPEFLTYFQNEAQLEKSRLLSDRFSAERPKGSFSTLEIQRTEQGDSAMYLCASSPPSSGGTGELFFGEGSRLTVL.